This T cell receptor (beta chain) was recovered during a study of T cell responses to AZD1222 COVID-19 vaccine. Study-level points and caveats: Females outnumbered males among donors, who were mostly white British; clonal diversity was possibly underestimated.

Generated by immunoSEQ multiplex PCR, the TCRdb table keeps only in-frame clones and is missing some. The table lists 150,000 or so clones, around 89% of them singletons. Germline V lookup: CDR1 SEHNR, CDR2 FQNEAQ (reference sequence). The CDR3 extends over 18 amino acids. The V segment lost 0 bases and the J segment 2 bases; nucleotides outside the gene matches: 8. Worth noting for this clone: Its target is not known.

The chain employs TRBV7-9 and TRBJ2-2, with TRBD2 identical over 8 bases. The sample consisted of peripheral blood, taken on day 0 of AZD1222 vaccination. The source of this sequence is an adult in good health. The CDR3 bases are TGTGCCAGCAGCTTAGCGAGTCTAGCGGGTCTTAACACCGGGGAGCTGTTTTTT. Amino acid sequence: CASSLASLAGLNTGELFF.